These 14 T cell receptor beta chains share one sample of origin, sequenced in a study of OX40 agonist ivuxolimab in advanced cancers. Libraries were prepared by immunoSEQ multiplex PCR; TCRdb keeps only in-frame clonotypes and omits some of them. The sample lists approximately 74,000 clones, 80% to 95% occurring once. Sequencing used CD4+ or CD8+ T cells sorted from blood, obtained in a trial of the OX40 agonist ivuxolimab. The receptors derive from an adult with an advanced solid tumor such as melanoma, head and neck, liver or kidney cancer.

This rearrangement joins TRBV7-2 to TRBJ1-5; tentative D call: TRBD1 (5 bases). Trimming cost V 3 bases and J 6 bases, with 9 bases left between them. Germline V gene data show CDR1 as SGHTA and CDR2 as FQGNSA. The CDR3 has 13 residues. The DNA for the CDR3 is TGTGCCAGCAGCTTGGGACCCACTCAGCCCCAGCATTTT. Translated: CASSLGPTQPQHF.

The CDR3 sequence is CASTRTGDYSGANVLTF. Here the CDR3 DNA reads TGTGCCAGCACGAGGACAGGAGACTACTCTGGGGCCAACGTCCTGACTTTC. V and J are TRBV7-2 and TRBJ2-6, with 7 bases fitting TRBD1. Germline trimming cut 7 bases from V and 0 bases from J; bases unmatched to any gene: 9. The CDR3 loop spans 17 amino acids. The germline gives CDR1 SGHTA, CDR2 FQGNSA.

The chain carries TRBV19 and TRBJ1-1, with D possibly being TRBD1 (6 bases). CDR3 length equals 14 residues. Germline loops: CDR1 LNHDA, CDR2 SQIVND (reference sequence). Trimming removed 3 bases from V and 4 bases from J, with 12 bases in between. This chain's CDR3 is CASSIGGGSTEAFF. DNA of the CDR3: TGTGCCAGTAGTATTGGAGGGGGATCCACTGAAGCTTTCTTT. Combining the CDR3 with reference TRBV19 and TRBJ1-1 gives the whole variable domain DGGITQSPKYLFRKEGQNVTLSCEQNLNHDAMYWYRQDPGQGLRLIYYSQIVNDFQKGDIAEGYSVSREKKESFPLTVTSAQKNPTAFYLCASSIGGGSTEAFFGQGTRLTVV.

The rearrangement links TRBV30 to TRBJ2-7; no reliable D call. Trimming shortened V by 3 bases and J by 2 bases, and 11 bases separated the two germline ends. This CDR3 contains 13 residues. CDR1 GTSNPN and CDR2 SVGIG come from the germline V gene (reference sequence). CDR3: CAWSPSLTYEQYF. CDR3 DNA sequence: TGTGCCTGGAGCCCAAGTTTGACCTACGAGCAGTACTTC.

V gene TRBV7-6 combines with J gene TRBJ1-4; D is unclear. Trimming shortened V by 1 base and J by 6 bases, and 12 bases separated the two germline ends. The germline V gene has CDR1 SGHVS and CDR2 FNYEAQ. The CDR3 spans 15 residues. CDR3 sequence reads: CASSLGGHIDEKLFF. Here the CDR3 DNA reads TGTGCCAGCAGCTTAGGAGGCCATATCGATGAAAAACTGTTTTTT.

V gene TRBV2 combines with J gene TRBJ2-7; D is perhaps TRBD1 (6 bases). CDR1 is SNHLY, CDR2 FYNNEI, per germline. Trimming took off 6 bases at V and 5 bases at J, with 11 bases between the two ends. The CDR3 is made up of 12 amino acids. This CDR3 reads CASSGQFNEQYF. The CDR3 bases are TGTGCCAGCAGCGGACAGTTCAACGAGCAGTACTTC.

The chain couples TRBV7-3 to TRBJ2-3; D perhaps matches TRBD2 (6 bases). There are 14 residues in the CDR3. Germline V gives CDR1 SGHTA, CDR2 FQGTGA. The V end was cut by 5 bases, the J end by 4 bases, with 13 bases between. In nucleotides, the CDR3 is TGTGCCAGCAGCCCCCAGTCGGGGGCAGATACGCAGTATTTT. Amino acid sequence: CASSPQSGADTQYF.

This chain links TRBV19 with TRBJ2-5; 12 bases match TRBD2. This CDR3 region has 19 residues. Germline trimming cut 4 bases from V and 2 bases from J; bases unmatched to any gene: 14. Per germline, CDR1 LNHDA and CDR2 SQIVND (reference sequence). Here the CDR3 reads CASSKRAGGLAGGQETQYF. Written as DNA, the CDR3 is TGTGCCAGTAGTAAACGCGCGGGGGGACTAGCGGGTGGGCAAGAGACCCAGTACTTC.

The V call is TRBV20-1, the J call TRBJ2-3; the D is unclear. V was clipped by 6 bases and J by 7 bases, with 8 bases between them. CDR3 length: 10 residues. Germline CDR1 DFQATT, CDR2 SNEGSKA (reference sequence). The DNA of the CDR3 is TGCAGTGCAACGCTAAATACGCAGTATTTT. It yields the protein CSATLNTQYF.

This CDR3 reads CASSYPRQGTTDTQYF. The CDR3 nucleotides read TGTGCCAGCAGTTACCCGCGACAGGGGACCACAGATACGCAGTATTTT. This chain links TRBV6-5 with TRBJ2-3, with TRBD1 matching 8 bases. CDR3 size: 16 residues. With 2 bases clipped from V and 2 bases from J, the junction kept 6 bases outside the gene matches. Per germline, CDR1 MNHEY and CDR2 SVGAGI.

The J gene is TRBJ1-1, the V gene TRBV28; TRBD1 matches at 8 bases. Looked up from germline, CDR1 is MDHEN and CDR2 is SYDVKM. The CDR3 runs 14 residues. Unmatched junction bases numbered 6, after V lost 7 bases and J lost 2 bases. The CDR3 coding sequence is TGTGCCAGCATTGAGACAGGGGAAAACACTGAAGCTTTCTTT. Amino acids: CASIETGENTEAFF.

This clone was seen once. This same CDR3 is encoded by further DNA sequences in the sample. The chain joins TRBV6-5 to TRBJ2-2; D is ambiguous. The CDR3 totals 12 residues. V dropped 5 bases and J dropped 1 base, with 2 bases sitting between them. Germline V lookup: CDR1 MNHEY, CDR2 SVGAGI. The CDR3 is CASSRNTGELFF. CDR3 bases: TGTGCCAGCAGTCGGAACACCGGGGAGCTGTTTTTT.

Comment on this clone: One end of the junction does not line up with germline, which may come from a read error. This sequence joins TRBV7-7 and TRBJ2-1; D is possibly TRBD1 or TRBD2 (6 bases each). Germline assignment: CDR1 SSHAT and CDR2 FNYEAQ (reference sequence). This CDR3 has 13 residues. The CDR3 spells CASSSTGGAEQFF. CDR3 DNA: TGTGCTAGCAGCTCGACCGGGGGCGCTGAGCAGTTCTTC.

This chain joins TRBV6-8 and TRBJ2-1, with D perhaps being TRBD1 or TRBD2 (6 bases each). From germline, CDR1 is MNHGY and CDR2 SAAAGT. V was pared by 8 bases and J by 2 bases, with 19 bases between. The CDR3 length is 16 residues. The CDR3 sequence is CASHPDRRGAYNEQFF. The CDR3 bases are TGTGCCAGCCACCCAGACCGGAGGGGGGCCTACAATGAGCAGTTCTTC.